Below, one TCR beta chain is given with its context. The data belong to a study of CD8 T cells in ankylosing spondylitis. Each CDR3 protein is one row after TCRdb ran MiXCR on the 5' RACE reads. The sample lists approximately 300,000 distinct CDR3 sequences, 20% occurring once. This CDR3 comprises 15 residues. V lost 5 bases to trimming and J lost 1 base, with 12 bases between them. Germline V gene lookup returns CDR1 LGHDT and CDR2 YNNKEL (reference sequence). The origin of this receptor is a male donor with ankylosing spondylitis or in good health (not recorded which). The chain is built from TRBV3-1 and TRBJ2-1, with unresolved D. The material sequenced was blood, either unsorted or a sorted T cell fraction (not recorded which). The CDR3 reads CASSTQRPSYNEQFF. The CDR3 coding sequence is TGTGCCAGCAGCACCCAACGGCCGTCCTACAATGAGCAGTTCTTC.